Shown below are 3 T cell receptor beta chains from a single sample sequenced in a study of blood T cell repertoires in COVID-19. Generated by immunoSEQ multiplex PCR, the TCRdb table keeps only in-frame clones and is missing some. The data hold around 300,000 clones, with about 89% observed a single time. Specimen: PBMCs or T cells enriched from blood (not recorded which). The receptors come from a woman aged 18-29 years who had recovered from COVID-19.

The V and J genes are TRBV6-5 and TRBJ1-2; possibly TRBD1 for D (5 bases). The V gene's germline CDR1 is MNHEY and CDR2 SVGAGI. This CDR3 is 15 amino acids long. The V end lost 10 bases, the J end lost 1 base, and 19 bases lay between the germline ends. The CDR3 nucleotides read TGTGCCAACCGGGGGAGGGGCCCTTATAACTATGGCTACACCTTC. This sequence encodes CANRGRGPYNYGYTF.

The J gene is TRBJ2-7, the V gene TRBV11-3, with D possibly being TRBD2 (6 bases). V lost 0 bases, J lost 3 bases, and 12 bases lay in between. The CDR3 consists of 15 residues. Germline V gene sequence: CDR1 SGHNT, CDR2 YENEEA. CDR3 nucleotide sequence: TGTGCCAGCAGCTTAGATGTCGGGGGAGACTACGAGCAGTACTTC. Translation gives CASSLDVGGDYEQYF.

This clone was seen a handful of times. This chain connects TRBV9 to TRBJ2-6; 9 bases line up with TRBD1. CDR3 length: 17 amino acids. CDR1 and CDR2 from the germline V gene are SGDLS and YYNGEE. Germline trimming cut 2 bases from V and 0 bases from J; bases unmatched to any gene: 3. The CDR3 loop reads CASSVGTGLSGANVLTF. The CDR3 nucleotides read TGTGCCAGCAGCGTTGGGACAGGGCTCTCTGGGGCCAACGTCCTGACTTTC.